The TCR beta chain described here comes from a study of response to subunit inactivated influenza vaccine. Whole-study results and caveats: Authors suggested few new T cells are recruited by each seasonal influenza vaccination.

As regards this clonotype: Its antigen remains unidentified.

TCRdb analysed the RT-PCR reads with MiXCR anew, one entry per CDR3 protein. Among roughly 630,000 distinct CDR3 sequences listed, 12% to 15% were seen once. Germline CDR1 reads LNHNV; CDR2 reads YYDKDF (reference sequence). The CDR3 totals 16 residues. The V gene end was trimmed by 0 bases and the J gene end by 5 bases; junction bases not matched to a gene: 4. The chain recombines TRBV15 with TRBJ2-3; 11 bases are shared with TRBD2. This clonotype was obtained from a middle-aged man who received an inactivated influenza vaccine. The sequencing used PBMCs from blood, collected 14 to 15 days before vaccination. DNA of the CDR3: TGTGCCACCAGCAGAGATGCTAGCGGGAGGATAGATACGCAGTATTTT. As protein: CATSRDASGRIDTQYF.